Presented here are 8 T cell receptor beta chains from one specimen sequenced in a study of OX40 agonist ivuxolimab in advanced cancers. Receptors were amplified or captured by the immunoSEQ multiplex PCR assay. TCRdb stores this immuneACCESS table with in-frame sequences only. Part of the clones is absent; in the studies checked, under half of the shortfall reflects unresolved V genes, and no reason is known for the rest. Here the sample has about 68,000 clones; about 85% occur a single time. Jointly, the top ten make up around 0.63% of the sample. The input for sequencing was CD4+ or CD8+ T cells sorted from blood, taken in a trial of the OX40 agonist ivuxolimab. These receptors came from an adult with an advanced solid tumor such as melanoma, head and neck, liver or kidney cancer.

This clone was seen just once. This same CDR3 is encoded by further DNA sequences in the sample. The V and J genes are TRBV7-6 and TRBJ2-2; no reliable D call. Germline CDR1 is SGHVS and CDR2 is FNYEAQ. The CDR3 runs to 16 residues. V lost 3 bases to trimming and J lost 0 bases, with 11 bases between them. The CDR3 sequence: CASSFSPSANTGELFF. For the CDR3, the DNA is TGTGCCAGCAGCTTCAGCCCCTCGGCGAACACCGGGGAGCTGTTTTTT.

The chain carries TRBV7-2 and TRBJ2-5, with 8 nucleotides matching TRBD2. Germline CDR1 and CDR2: SGHTA and FQGNSA. V dropped 5 bases and J dropped 4; count of bases not matched to a gene: 9. The CDR3 has 15 residues. The CDR3 region is CASSLGLAWRETQYF. The CDR3 nucleotides read TGTGCCAGCAGCCTCGGACTAGCCTGGAGAGAGACCCAGTACTTC.

The chain has TRBV27 and TRBJ2-3; 10 nucleotides match TRBD2. The CDR3 runs to 17 residues. Germline loops: CDR1 MNHEY, CDR2 SMNVEV (reference sequence). V lost 4 bases, J lost 2 bases, and 9 bases stayed unmatched. This CDR3 is CASSSWTSGRTTDTQYF. The CDR3 DNA reads TGTGCCAGCAGTTCCTGGACTAGCGGAAGAACCACAGATACGCAGTATTTT.

The sample holds a few counts of this clone. For the CDR3, the DNA is TGTGCCAGCCTGACCTCTGGAAACACCATATATTTT. Its translation: CASLTSGNTIYF. This chain links TRBV6-6 with TRBJ1-3, with D hard to call. Trimming stripped 8 bases from V and 0 bases from J, with 5 bases between. The CDR3 is 12 residues long. Per the germline V gene, CDR1 is MNHNY and CDR2 is SVGAGI (reference sequence).

This chain uses TRBV9 with TRBJ1-3; D uncertain. This CDR3 spans 12 amino acids. The germline V gene has CDR1 SGDLS and CDR2 YYNGEE. Deletions cut 0 bases from V and 2 bases from J, with 0 bases between. CDR3 region: CASSVAGNTIYF. The CDR3 DNA is TGTGCCAGCAGCGTAGCTGGAAACACCATATATTTT.

The chain couples TRBV28 to TRBJ2-4, with a tentative D call TRBD2 (5 bases). Trimming removed 4 bases from V and 3 bases from J, with 13 bases in between. Germline V CDR1 and CDR2: MDHEN, SYDVKM. The CDR3 is made up of 15 amino acids. The CDR3 DNA sequence: TGTGCCAGCAGTTATAGCGAGACTGGCAAAAACATTCAGTACTTC. Translation gives CASSYSETGKNIQYF.

The chain is built from TRBV5-1 and TRBJ2-3; TRBD1 matches 9 bases. CDR3 length equals 14 residues. The V gene's germline CDR1 is SGHRS and CDR2 YFSETQ. The V and J ends lost 4 bases and 6 bases, in that order; junction bases with no gene match: 6. CDR3 sequence (DNA): TGCGCCAGCAGCCCGGACAGGGGAGGGGATACGCAGTATTTT. This sequence encodes CASSPDRGGDTQYF.

V and J are TRBV7-2 and TRBJ2-1; D is uncertain. Germline loops: CDR1 SGHTA, CDR2 FQGNSA. V lost 5 bases and J lost 0, with 5 bases in between. The length of the CDR3 is 13 residues. The CDR3 bases are TGTGCCAGCAGCCCCCCCTCCTACAATGAGCAGTTCTTC. Encoded protein: CASSPPSYNEQFF.